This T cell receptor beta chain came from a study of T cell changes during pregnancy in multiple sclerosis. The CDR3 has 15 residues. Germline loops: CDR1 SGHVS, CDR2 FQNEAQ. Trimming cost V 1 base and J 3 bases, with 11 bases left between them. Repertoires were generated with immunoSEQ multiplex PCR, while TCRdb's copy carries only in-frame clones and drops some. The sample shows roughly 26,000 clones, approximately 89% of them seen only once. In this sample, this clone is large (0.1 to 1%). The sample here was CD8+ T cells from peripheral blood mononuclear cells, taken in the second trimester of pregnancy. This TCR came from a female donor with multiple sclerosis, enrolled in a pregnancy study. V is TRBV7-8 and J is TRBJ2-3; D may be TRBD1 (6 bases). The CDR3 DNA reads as TGTGCCAGCAGCTTAGGTACAGGGCTTACAGATACGCAGTATTTT. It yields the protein CASSLGTGLTDTQYF.